These T cell receptor beta chains were read from a single sample in a study of cytomegalovirus exposure and HLA in healthy donors. Using immunoSEQ multiplex PCR, the repertoire was profiled, and TCRdb retains in-frame clones only, with some absent. Among about 89,000 clones listed, around 85% were seen once. The sequenced material came from PBMCs. The receptor source for this set is a man aged 35 to 55 in good health and CMV-seropositive. The CDR3 runs from the conserved cysteine through the conserved F or W.

V gene	CDR3 protein
TRBV4-2	CASSQRDRAPQYGYTF
TRBV5-1	CASSLGRTTYYGYTF
TRBV18	CASSHSGGAFEQFF
TRBV29-1	CSVDSGGSYTF
TRBV7-6	CASSPQTGASNQPQHF
TRBV7-9	CASSLVGAATDTQYF
TRBV6-1	CASSSGTGREAFF
TRBV6-5	CASSYTGDYGYTF
TRBV5-1	CASRGTADTEAFF
TRBV30	CAWKGGAATGELFF
TRBV7-2	CASSLNSPYEQYF
TRBV30	CAWSSYSGTWEPGNTIYF
TRBV5-1	CASTLAGAGELFF
TRBV5-1	CASSLGAQHYGYTF
TRBV15	CATSTTSGGVNEQFF
TRBV7-9	CASSSPPRLAGVRNEQFF
TRBV7-2	CASSPLAGYNEQFF
TRBV19	CASSGDRVGNYGYTF
TRBV2	CASSGSLAGQETQYF
TRBV27	CASYSTPPANTQYF
TRBV18	CASSPLDRVNSPLHF
TRBV19	CASSMGQDYGYTF
TRBV5-1	CASSLVQGAKEDEAFF
TRBV6-1	CASSSGIKYGYTF
TRBV6-1	CASTKGLAQETQYF
TRBV6-1	CASSEAALAGNTGELFF
TRBV4-1	CASSQARHQPQHF
TRBV2	CASGQGARYEQYF
TRBV19	CASAVWREPHEKLFF
TRBV6-4	CASSDGQSGELFF
TRBV6-5	CASRTTGAPYEQYF
TRBV19	CASSSLAGRLEATQYF
TRBV19	CASSIRGSTDTQYF
TRBV4-2	CASSQVGTSDTDTQYF
TRBV6-5	CASTPPQGASTEAFF
TRBV7-3	CASSFTSGTNTGELFF
TRBV6-5	CASTDRGQNTGELFF
TRBV2	CASSRTGSYEQYF
TRBV6-1	CASKGTGYGYTF
TRBV6-6	CASRRSIQGSNQPQHF
TRBV13	CASSSRRDAGNTIYF
TRBV18	CASCALAGDNEQFF
TRBV7-8	CASSLGGYSYEQYF
TRBV6-1	CASRSRDEKLFF
TRBV7-7	CASSQDRQETQYF
TRBV5-4	CASSRDRNYGYTF
TRBV5-1	CASSLTPGANVLTF
TRBV6-1	CASSGEDDQPQHF
TRBV5-4	CASSAGTQYEQYF
TRBV18	CASSPTSSTDTQYF
TRBV4-1	CASSQDRRHEKLFF
TRBV7-9	CASSLIQGVSTDTQYF
TRBV6-1	CASSPIQGRNQPQHF
TRBV19	CASSTGTGGAGYGYTF
TRBV6-1	CASTELAGSTDTQYF
TRBV9	CASSATGTTKETQYF
TRBV5-1	CASSLEAGRFSGNTIYF
TRBV10-3	CAISESGFGQGALPGANVLTF
TRBV2	CASSEARYGYTF
TRBV7-9	CASSLGLAGRDTQYF